This TCR beta chain came from a study of radiation and T cells in renal cell carcinoma. Study-wide results and limits: No pretreatment tumor biopsies were available for baseline clonotypes. In blood, top tumor clones expanded by 2 weeks, shrinking by 4.

The germline V gene encodes CDR1 SGHRS and CDR2 YFSETQ. Deletions cut 5 bases from V and 1 base from J, with 12 bases between. CDR3 size: 14 residues. For this clone: Its matching antigen is unknown.

The time point is: blood 2 weeks post-SBRT. Treatment of the sample: 15 Gy SBRT to primary tumor, nephrectomy 4 weeks later. The tumor was a clear cell renal cell carcinoma. Using immunoSEQ multiplex PCR, the repertoire was profiled, and TCRdb retains in-frame clones only, with some absent. The sample contains about 120,000 clones, 81% of which appear only once. The source material was blood, sampled from a patient whose treatment included radiotherapy and nephrectomy. The TCR was taken from a man aged 45 to 65 with renal cell carcinoma. V usage is TRBV5-1 and J usage is TRBJ1-1; a possible D gene is TRBD1 (6 bases). The CDR3 DNA follows: TGCGCCAGCAGGACAGGAGCTTCGAACACTGAAGCTTTCTTT. It is translated as CASRTGASNTEAFF.